Listed below are T cell receptor beta chains from one sample, sequenced in a study of cytomegalovirus exposure and HLA in healthy donors. Libraries were prepared by immunoSEQ multiplex PCR; TCRdb keeps only in-frame clonotypes and omits some of them. Among about 130,000 clones listed, approximately 80% were seen once. Source material: PBMCs. The receptors were gathered from a young man in good health and CMV-seronegative. The CDR3 runs from the conserved cysteine through the conserved F or W. A D gene is named only where the DNA matches it firmly. Size is omitted from some rows. Given values are once, few, many or a class for expanded clones.

clone size: -
J gene: TRBJ2-2
D gene: -
V gene: TRBV9
CDR3 protein: CASSVGRGTGELFF
CDR3 DNA: TGTGCCAGCAGCGTAGGACGAGGGACCGGGGAGCTGTTTTTT

clone size: -
J gene: TRBJ2-7
D gene: TRBD1
V gene: TRBV5-6
CDR3 protein: CASSLAGTGSYEQYF
CDR3 DNA: TGTGCCAGCAGCTTGGCAGGGACAGGCTCCTACGAGCAGTACTTC

clone size: -
J gene: TRBJ2-1
D gene: TRBD2
V gene: TRBV7-8
CDR3 protein: CASSYRLAGTYNEQFF
CDR3 DNA: TGTGCCAGCAGCTACAGACTAGCGGGAACTTACAATGAGCAGTTCTTC

clone size: -
J gene: TRBJ2-2
D gene: TRBD2
V gene: TRBV28
CDR3 protein: CASSLNGGAGELFF
CDR3 DNA: TGTGCCAGCAGTTTAAATGGGGGGGCCGGGGAGCTGTTTTTT

clone size: -
J gene: TRBJ1-3
D gene: -
V gene: TRBV30
CDR3 protein: CAWSTGTGNTIYF
CDR3 DNA: TGTGCCTGGAGTACAGGGACTGGAAACACCATATATTTT

clone size: -
J gene: TRBJ2-5
D gene: TRBD2
V gene: TRBV2
CDR3 protein: CASSTRSGRGETQYF
CDR3 DNA: TGTGCCAGCAGTACTCGTAGCGGGAGGGGAGAGACCCAGTACTTC

clone size: -
J gene: TRBJ2-1
D gene: TRBD1
V gene: TRBV9
CDR3 protein: CASSVGTGSYLPFYNEQFF
CDR3 DNA: TGTGCCAGCAGCGTAGGGACAGGGTCCTACCTCCCGTTTTACAATGAGCAGTTCTTC

clone size: -
J gene: TRBJ2-1
D gene: -
V gene: TRBV6-5
CDR3 protein: CASSEGLSYNEQFF
CDR3 DNA: TGTGCCAGCAGCGAAGGACTTTCCTACAATGAGCAGTTCTTC

clone size: once
J gene: TRBJ2-1
D gene: TRBD1
V gene: TRBV7-2
CDR3 protein: CASSLADRGLDVGQFF
CDR3 DNA: TGTGCCAGCAGCTTAGCCGACAGGGGGTTAGACGTCGGGCAGTTCTTC

clone size: -
J gene: TRBJ2-7
D gene: TRBD1
V gene: TRBV5-4
CDR3 protein: CASSSKGTGDNEQYF
CDR3 DNA: TGTGCCAGCAGCTCCAAGGGGACAGGGGACAACGAGCAGTACTTC

clone size: -
J gene: TRBJ1-5
D gene: -
V gene: TRBV5-6
CDR3 protein: CASSLGRAQPQHF
CDR3 DNA: TGTGCCAGCAGCTTGGGCAGGGCTCAGCCCCAGCATTTT

clone size: -
J gene: TRBJ2-3
D gene: TRBD2
V gene: TRBV4-2
CDR3 protein: CASSQSGSGTSTQYF
CDR3 DNA: TGTGCCAGCAGCCAATCGGGGTCCGGGACTAGCACGCAGTATTTT

clone size: -
J gene: TRBJ1-1
D gene: -
V gene: TRBV13
CDR3 protein: CASNQKGWTEAFF
CDR3 DNA: TGTGCCAGCAACCAAAAGGGGTGGACTGAAGCTTTCTTT

clone size: -
J gene: TRBJ1-5
D gene: -
V gene: TRBV27
CDR3 protein: CASSLHYSNQPQHF
CDR3 DNA: TGTGCCAGCAGTCTGCACTATAGCAATCAGCCCCAGCATTTT

clone size: -
J gene: TRBJ2-7
D gene: TRBD1
V gene: TRBV15
CDR3 protein: CATSGLTGVGEQYF
CDR3 DNA: TGTGCCACCAGCGGGCTAACAGGGGTCGGCGAGCAGTACTTC

clone size: -
J gene: TRBJ2-1
D gene: TRBD2
V gene: TRBV6-1
CDR3 protein: CASRYSSGNEQFF
CDR3 DNA: TGTGCCAGCAGATATTCTAGCGGCAATGAGCAGTTCTTC

clone size: -
J gene: TRBJ2-7
D gene: -
V gene: TRBV28
CDR3 protein: CASSVRDIPEQYF
CDR3 DNA: TGTGCCAGCAGTGTCCGGGACATTCCCGAGCAGTACTTC

clone size: -
J gene: TRBJ2-3
D gene: -
V gene: TRBV5-5
CDR3 protein: CASSFIPRSPSTDTQYF
CDR3 DNA: TGTGCCAGCAGCTTTATCCCCCGTAGTCCTAGCACAGATACGCAGTATTTT

clone size: -
J gene: TRBJ1-1
D gene: TRBD1
V gene: TRBV5-4
CDR3 protein: CASSRQGSSTEAFF
CDR3 DNA: TGTGCCAGCAGCCGACAGGGCTCGAGCACTGAAGCTTTCTTT

clone size: -
J gene: TRBJ1-1
D gene: -
V gene: TRBV28
CDR3 protein: CASEQSLITEAFF
CDR3 DNA: TGTGCCAGTGAACAGAGTTTGATCACTGAAGCTTTCTTT

clone size: once
J gene: TRBJ1-2
D gene: TRBD1
V gene: TRBV19
CDR3 protein: CASRRDRGPNYGYTF
CDR3 DNA: TGTGCCAGTAGGAGAGACAGGGGGCCTAACTATGGCTACACCTTC

clone size: -
J gene: TRBJ2-7
D gene: TRBD2
V gene: TRBV7-2
CDR3 protein: CASSLTGLASYEQYF
CDR3 DNA: TGTGCCAGCAGCTTGACGGGACTAGCGAGTTACGAGCAGTACTTC

clone size: once
J gene: TRBJ2-1
D gene: TRBD2
V gene: TRBV6-4
CDR3 protein: CASTSGTSGSSEQFF
CDR3 DNA: TGTGCCAGCACCTCCGGGACTAGCGGGAGTAGTGAGCAGTTCTTC

clone size: -
J gene: TRBJ2-7
D gene: TRBD1
V gene: TRBV7-6
CDR3 protein: CASSQDRGLSYEQYF
CDR3 DNA: TGTGCCAGCAGCCAGGACAGGGGCTTGTCCTACGAGCAGTACTTC

clone size: -
J gene: TRBJ1-5
D gene: TRBD1
V gene: TRBV30
CDR3 protein: CARSVLRTGSNQPQHF
CDR3 DNA: TGTGCCCGGAGTGTACTTAGGACAGGGAGCAATCAGCCCCAGCATTTT

clone size: few
J gene: TRBJ1-1
D gene: -
V gene: TRBV14
CDR3 protein: CASSWGEGNTEAFF
CDR3 DNA: TGTGCCAGCAGTTGGGGAGAGGGGAACACTGAAGCTTTCTTT

clone size: -
J gene: TRBJ1-1
D gene: -
V gene: TRBV10-3
CDR3 protein: CAISESQSTEAFF
CDR3 DNA: TGTGCCATCAGTGAGTCACAGAGCACTGAAGCTTTCTTT

clone size: -
J gene: TRBJ1-5
D gene: -
V gene: TRBV28
CDR3 protein: CASSSTRQAIHQPQHF
CDR3 DNA: TGTGCCAGCAGTTCCACCCGACAGGCGATTCATCAGCCCCAGCATTTT

clone size: -
J gene: TRBJ2-5
D gene: -
V gene: TRBV4-1
CDR3 protein: CASSPLNSQETQYF
CDR3 DNA: TGCGCCAGCAGCCCGCTGAACAGTCAAGAGACCCAGTACTTC